Sequencing of this T cell receptor (beta chain) was carried out in a study of spatial heterogeneity in lung cancer. Study in general: PBMC samples from follow-up, where available, were sequenced a median of roughly 2 years after resection. Sequence detection consistently recorded a greater number of beta-chain than alpha-chain sequences.

The time point denotes: blood at routine non-recurrence follow-up after resection. Whole RNA obtained from tumor, nontumor lung or frozen PBMC underwent sequencing without sorting. This clonotype came up many times. Every individual TCR cDNA molecule carried its own unique molecular identifier, which allowed correction of PCR and sequencing errors. TCRdb used MiXCR to reprocess the 5' RACE reads, holding one entry per CDR3 protein. The sample includes about 120,000 distinct CDR3 sequences, 9% to 15% of them seen just once. The J segment lost 4 bases and the V segment lost 8 bases, leaving 7 bases of the junction unmatched. The CDR3 extends over 13 amino acids. Germline CDR1 SQVTM, CDR2 ANQGSEA.

This clonotype originated in a male donor with early-stage non-small cell lung cancer. V is TRBV29-1 and J is TRBJ2-3, with 9 bases aligning to TRBD2. The specimen comprised PBMCs, sampled at follow-up. The CDR3 here is CSISSGGADTQYF. CDR3 DNA sequence: TGCAGCATAAGTAGCGGGGGTGCAGATACGCAGTATTTT.